This T cell receptor beta chain was observed in a study of shared clonotypes between healthy human individuals. This clone was seen only once. TCRdb's copy holds only in-frame clones and misses some; the assay was immunoSEQ multiplex PCR. The table has about half a million clones, approximately 79% seen once. This CDR3 has 16 amino acids. Germline V gives CDR1 SGHAT, CDR2 FQNNGV. The V and J ends lost 8 bases and 6 bases, in that order; junction bases with no gene match: 16. The source material was PBMCs. This rearrangement joins TRBV11-2 to TRBJ1-2, with 9 bases that match TRBD1. The TCR sequence derives from a woman aged 40 to 50 in good health. Some clones in this sample may be carry-over from other donors' samples. DNA of the CDR3: TGTGCCAGCGCCCCTGGCCCCGGATACAGGGGGCATGGCTACACCTTC. It encodes CASAPGPGYRGHGYTF.